This record concerns one T cell receptor beta chain sequence. The participants were between 18 and 89 years old and came from 20 to 30 US areas. Which cohort a participant joined came from the clinical history participants gave. The data were taken from a study of blood T cell repertoires in COVID-19. The wider study: Samples of COVID-19 (acute and convalescent) were obtained from the United States, Italy and Spain.

Per the study methods: Estimation of nucleated cell counts relied on the amplification of reference gene primers. TCRdb keeps only in-frame clones here, not all; method: immunoSEQ multiplex PCR. The V and J calls and clone size are taken from that table; D and trimming were inferred from the DNA. Found here are hundreds of thousands of clones, around 88% of them singletons; the top ten hold roughly 2%. Material for sequencing was PBMCs or T cells enriched from blood (not recorded which). This clonotype was sampled from a woman in her forties or fifties who had recovered from COVID-19.

The CDR3, as DNA: TGCGCCAGCAGCTCGAGACAGGGGGCGAGAACTGAAGCTTTCTTT. Protein sequence: CASSSRQGARTEAFF. V and J are TRBV5-1 and TRBJ1-1, with 10 bases fitting TRBD1. Trimming at V came to 3 bases and at J to 5 bases, leaving 7 bases not matched to a gene. Germline values: CDR1 SGHRS, CDR2 YFSETQ. The CDR3 consists of 15 residues.